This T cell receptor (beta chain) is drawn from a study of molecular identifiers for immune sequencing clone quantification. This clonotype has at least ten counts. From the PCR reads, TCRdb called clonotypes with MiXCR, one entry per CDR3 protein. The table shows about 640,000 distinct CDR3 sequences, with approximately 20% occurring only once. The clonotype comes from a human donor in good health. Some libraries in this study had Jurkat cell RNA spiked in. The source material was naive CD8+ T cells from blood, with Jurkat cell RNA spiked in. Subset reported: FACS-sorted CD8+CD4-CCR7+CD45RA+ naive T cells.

The CDR3: CASSADGSSGNTIYF. The CDR3 DNA is TGTGCCAGCAGTGCTGACGGTAGCTCTGGAAACACCATATATTTT. This chain connects TRBV27 to TRBJ1-3; unclear D gene. CDR3 size: 15 residues. V shed 5 bases and J shed 0 bases, with 11 bases lying between them. Per the germline V gene, CDR1 is MNHEY and CDR2 is SMNVEV (reference sequence).